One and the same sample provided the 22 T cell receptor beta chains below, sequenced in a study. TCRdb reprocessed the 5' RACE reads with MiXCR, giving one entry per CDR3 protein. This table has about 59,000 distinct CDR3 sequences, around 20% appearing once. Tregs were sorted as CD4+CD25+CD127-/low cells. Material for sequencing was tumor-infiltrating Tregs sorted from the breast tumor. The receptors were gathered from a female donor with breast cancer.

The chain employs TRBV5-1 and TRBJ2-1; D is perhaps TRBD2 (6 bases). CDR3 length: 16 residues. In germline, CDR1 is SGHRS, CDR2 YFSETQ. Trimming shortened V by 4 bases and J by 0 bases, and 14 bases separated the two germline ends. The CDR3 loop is CASSVGDFPSYNEQFF. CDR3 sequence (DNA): TGCGCCAGCAGCGTGGGGGACTTCCCCTCCTACAATGAGCAGTTCTTC.

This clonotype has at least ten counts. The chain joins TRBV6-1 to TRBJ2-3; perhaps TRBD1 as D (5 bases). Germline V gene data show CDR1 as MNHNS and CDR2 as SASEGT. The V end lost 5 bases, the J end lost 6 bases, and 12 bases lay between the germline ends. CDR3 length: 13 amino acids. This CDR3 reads CASSSRGPDTQYF. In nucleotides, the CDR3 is TGTGCCAGCAGTTCAAGGGGTCCCGATACGCAGTATTTT.

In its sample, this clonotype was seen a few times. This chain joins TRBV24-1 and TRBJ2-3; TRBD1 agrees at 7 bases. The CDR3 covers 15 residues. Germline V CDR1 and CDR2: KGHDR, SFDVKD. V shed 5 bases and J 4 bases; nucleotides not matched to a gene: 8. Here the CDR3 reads CATSANRGNADTQYF. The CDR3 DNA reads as TGTGCCACCAGTGCTAACAGGGGAAACGCAGATACGCAGTATTTT.

The CDR3 coding sequence is TGTGCCATTTCCTCCGGGCCAGGGGTCGGGGACGGTGGCTACACCTTC. This codes for CAISSGPGVGDGGYTF. The chain couples TRBV10-3 to TRBJ1-2, with a tentative D call TRBD1 (6 bases). This CDR3 has 16 amino acids. Trimming took off 9 bases at V and 7 bases at J, with 27 bases between the two ends. Germline CDR1 ENHRY, CDR2 SYGVKD.

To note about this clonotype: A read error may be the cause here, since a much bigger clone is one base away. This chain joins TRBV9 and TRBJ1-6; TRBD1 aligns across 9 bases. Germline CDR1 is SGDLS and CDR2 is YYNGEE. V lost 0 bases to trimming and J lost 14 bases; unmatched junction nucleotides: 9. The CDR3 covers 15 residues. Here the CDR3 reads CASSVDGTGPGSLHF. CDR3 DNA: TGTGCCAGCAGCGTAGACGGGACAGGGCCAGGGTCCCTCCACTTT.

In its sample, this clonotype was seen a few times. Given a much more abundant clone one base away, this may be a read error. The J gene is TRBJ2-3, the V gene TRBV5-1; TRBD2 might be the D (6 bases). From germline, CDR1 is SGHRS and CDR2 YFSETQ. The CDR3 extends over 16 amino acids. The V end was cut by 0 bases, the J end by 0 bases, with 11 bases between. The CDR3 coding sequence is TGCGCCAGCAGCTTGGCTGCTAGCGAGAGCACAGATACGCAGTATTTT. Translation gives CASSLAASESTDTQYF.

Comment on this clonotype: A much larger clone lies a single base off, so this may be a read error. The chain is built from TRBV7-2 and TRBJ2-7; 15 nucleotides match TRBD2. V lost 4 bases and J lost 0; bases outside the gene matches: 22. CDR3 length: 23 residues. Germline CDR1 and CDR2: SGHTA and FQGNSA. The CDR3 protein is CASSSSGDRWTSGGVFPSYEQYF. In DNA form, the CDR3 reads TGTGCCAGCAGCTCGTCCGGTGATAGGTGGACTAGCGGGGGGGTTTTCCCCTCCTACGAGCAGTACTTC.

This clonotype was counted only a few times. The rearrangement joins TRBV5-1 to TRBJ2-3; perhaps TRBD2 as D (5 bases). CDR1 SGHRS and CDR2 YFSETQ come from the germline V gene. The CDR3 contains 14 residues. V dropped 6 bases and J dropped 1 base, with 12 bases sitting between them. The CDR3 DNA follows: TGCGCCAGCAACCCTGGGAGCGGCACAGATACGCAGTATTTT. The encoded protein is CASNPGSGTDTQYF.

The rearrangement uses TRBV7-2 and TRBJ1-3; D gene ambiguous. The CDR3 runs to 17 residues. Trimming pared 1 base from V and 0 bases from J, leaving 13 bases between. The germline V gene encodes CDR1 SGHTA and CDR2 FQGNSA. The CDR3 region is CASSLDGDTYSGNTIYF. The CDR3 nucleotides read TGTGCCAGCAGCTTAGATGGGGATACCTACTCTGGAAACACCATATATTTT.

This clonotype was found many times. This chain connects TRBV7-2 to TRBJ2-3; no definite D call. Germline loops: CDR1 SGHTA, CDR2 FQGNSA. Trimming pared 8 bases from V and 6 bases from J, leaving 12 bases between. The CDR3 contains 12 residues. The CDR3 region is CASVAIADTQYF. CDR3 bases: TGTGCCAGCGTGGCCATTGCGGATACGCAGTATTTT.

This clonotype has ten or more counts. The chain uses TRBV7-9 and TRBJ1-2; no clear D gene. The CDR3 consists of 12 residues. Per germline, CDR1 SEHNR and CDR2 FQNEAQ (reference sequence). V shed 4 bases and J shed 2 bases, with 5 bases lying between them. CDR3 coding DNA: TGTGCCAGCAGCTCGGGAAACTATGGCTACACCTTC. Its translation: CASSSGNYGYTF. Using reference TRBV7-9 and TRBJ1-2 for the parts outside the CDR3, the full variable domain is DTGVSQNPRHKITKRGQNVTFRCDPISEHNRLYWYRQTLGQGPEFLTYFQNEAQLEKSRLLSDRFSAERPKGSFSTLEIQRTEQGDSAMYLCASSSGNYGYTFGSGTRLTVV.

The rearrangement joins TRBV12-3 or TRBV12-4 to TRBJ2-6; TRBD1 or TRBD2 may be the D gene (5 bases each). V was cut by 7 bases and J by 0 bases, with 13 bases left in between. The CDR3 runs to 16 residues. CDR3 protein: CASTQGRRSGANVLTF. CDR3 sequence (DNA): TGTGCCAGCACCCAGGGACGCCGCTCTGGGGCCAACGTCCTGACTTTC.

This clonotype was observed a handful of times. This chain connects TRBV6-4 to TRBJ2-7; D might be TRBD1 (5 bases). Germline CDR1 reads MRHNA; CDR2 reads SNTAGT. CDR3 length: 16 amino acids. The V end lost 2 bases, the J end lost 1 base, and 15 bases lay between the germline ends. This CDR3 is CASSDQGLTVSYEQYF. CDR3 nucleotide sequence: TGTGCCAGCAGTGACCAGGGATTGACAGTTTCCTACGAGCAGTACTTC.

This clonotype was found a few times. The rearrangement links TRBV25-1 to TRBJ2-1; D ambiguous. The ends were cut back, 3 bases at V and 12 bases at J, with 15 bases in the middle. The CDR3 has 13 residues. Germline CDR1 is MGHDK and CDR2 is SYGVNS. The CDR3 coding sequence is TGTGCCAGCAGTGATGCTACTGGCTCCAGGCAGTTCTTC. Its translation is CASSDATGSRQFF.

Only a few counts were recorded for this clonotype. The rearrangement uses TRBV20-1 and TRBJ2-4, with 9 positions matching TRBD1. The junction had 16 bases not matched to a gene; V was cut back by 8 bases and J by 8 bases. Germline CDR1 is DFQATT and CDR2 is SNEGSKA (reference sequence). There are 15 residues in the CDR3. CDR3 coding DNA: TGCAGTTCCCCACTTCCCGGGGACAGGGATGACATTCAGTACTTC. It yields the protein CSSPLPGDRDDIQYF.

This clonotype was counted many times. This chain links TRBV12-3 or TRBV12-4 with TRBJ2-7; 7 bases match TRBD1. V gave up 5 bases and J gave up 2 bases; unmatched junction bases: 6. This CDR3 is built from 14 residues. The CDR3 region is CASSRTGPTYEQYF. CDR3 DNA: TGTGCCAGCAGTCGGACAGGTCCTACCTACGAGCAGTACTTC.

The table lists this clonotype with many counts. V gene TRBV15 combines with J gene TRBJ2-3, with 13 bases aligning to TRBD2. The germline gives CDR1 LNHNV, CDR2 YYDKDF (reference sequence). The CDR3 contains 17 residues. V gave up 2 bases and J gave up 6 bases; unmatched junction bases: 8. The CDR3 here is CATSRKQGLAGTDTQYF. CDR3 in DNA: TGTGCCACCAGCAGAAAACAGGGACTAGCGGGAACGGATACGCAGTATTTT.

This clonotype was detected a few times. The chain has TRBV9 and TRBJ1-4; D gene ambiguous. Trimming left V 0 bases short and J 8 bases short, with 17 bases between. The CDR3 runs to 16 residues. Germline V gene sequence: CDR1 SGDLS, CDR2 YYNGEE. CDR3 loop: CASSVGGADPSEKLFF. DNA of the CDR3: TGTGCCAGCAGCGTAGGGGGAGCCGACCCCTCCGAAAAACTGTTTTTT.

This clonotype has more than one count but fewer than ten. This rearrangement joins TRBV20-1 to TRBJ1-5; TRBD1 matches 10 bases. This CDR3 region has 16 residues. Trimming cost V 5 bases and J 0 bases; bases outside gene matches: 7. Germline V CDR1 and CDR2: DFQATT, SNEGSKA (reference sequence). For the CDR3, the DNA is TGCAGTGCTTCCGTGGGACAGGGGTATAGCAATCAGCCCCAGCATTTT. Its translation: CSASVGQGYSNQPQHF.

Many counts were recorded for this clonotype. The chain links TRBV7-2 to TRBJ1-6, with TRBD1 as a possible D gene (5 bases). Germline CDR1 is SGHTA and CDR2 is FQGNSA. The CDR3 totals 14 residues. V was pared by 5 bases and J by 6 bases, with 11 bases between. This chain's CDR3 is CASSPDKANSPLHF. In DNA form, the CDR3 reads TGTGCCAGCAGCCCGGACAAGGCTAATTCACCCCTCCACTTT.

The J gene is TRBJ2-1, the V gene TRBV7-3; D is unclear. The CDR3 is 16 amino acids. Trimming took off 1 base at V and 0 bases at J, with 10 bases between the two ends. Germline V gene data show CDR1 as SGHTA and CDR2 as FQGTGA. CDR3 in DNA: TGTGCCAGCAGCTTAAAAGGGTGGAGCTCCTACAATGAGCAGTTCTTC. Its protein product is CASSLKGWSSYNEQFF.

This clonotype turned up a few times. The CDR3 protein is CASSLQGRGELGSGANVLTF. Here the CDR3 DNA reads TGCGCCAGCAGCTTGCAGGGCAGGGGGGAATTAGGCTCTGGGGCCAACGTCCTGACTTTC. This chain uses TRBV5-1 with TRBJ2-6, with a weak D call TRBD1 (7 bases). This CDR3 region has 20 residues. Trimming took 1 base from V and 0 from J, leaving 20 bases between them. Germline V CDR1 and CDR2: SGHRS, YFSETQ. Complete variable domain (other parts from reference TRBV5-1 and TRBJ2-6): KAGVTQTPRYLIKTRGQQVTLSCSPISGHRSVSWYQQTPGQGLQFLFEYFSETQRNKGNFPGRFSGRQFSNSRSEMNVSTLELGDSALYLCASSLQGRGELGSGANVLTFGAGSRLTVL.